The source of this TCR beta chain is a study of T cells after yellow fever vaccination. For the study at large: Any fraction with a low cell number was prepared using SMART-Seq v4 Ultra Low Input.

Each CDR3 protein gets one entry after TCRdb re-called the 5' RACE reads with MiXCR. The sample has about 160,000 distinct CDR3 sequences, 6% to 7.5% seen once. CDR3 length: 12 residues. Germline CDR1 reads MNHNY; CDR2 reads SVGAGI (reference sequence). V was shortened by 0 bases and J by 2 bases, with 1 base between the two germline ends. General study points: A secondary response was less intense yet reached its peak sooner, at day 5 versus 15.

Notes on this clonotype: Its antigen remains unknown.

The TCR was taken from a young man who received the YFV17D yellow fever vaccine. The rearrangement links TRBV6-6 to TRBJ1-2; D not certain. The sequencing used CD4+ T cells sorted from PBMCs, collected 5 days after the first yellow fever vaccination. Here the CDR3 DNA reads TGTGCCAGCAGTTACTCGAACTATGGCTACACCTTC. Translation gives CASSYSNYGYTF.